These T cell receptor beta chains were read from a single sample in a study of cytomegalovirus exposure and HLA in healthy donors. The table came from immunoSEQ multiplex PCR; TCRdb's copy has only in-frame clones and leaves some out. Of about 110,000 clones listed, about 85% are singletons. Sample: PBMCs. These receptors all stem from a woman aged 18-35 years in good health and CMV-seronegative. The CDR3 runs from the conserved cysteine through the conserved F or W. A D gene is named only where the DNA matches it firmly. Size is stated for part of the rows, as once, few or many counts, or as a class when the clone is expanded.

cdr3_length: 15; d_call: .; v_call: TRBV6-4; j_call: TRBJ2-3; clone_size: .; cdr3_nt: TGTGCCAGCAGTGACTCGACGGGGGGCGCGGATACGCAGTATTTT; cdr3_aa: CASSDSTGGADTQYF
cdr3_length: 14; d_call: .; v_call: TRBV21-1; j_call: TRBJ1-1; clone_size: once; cdr3_nt: TGTGCCAGCACCGGGACAGGGCCTCCCACTGAAGCTTTCTTT; cdr3_aa: CASTGTGPPTEAFF
cdr3_length: 15; d_call: .; v_call: TRBV14; j_call: TRBJ1-1; clone_size: .; cdr3_nt: TGTGCCAGCAGACCCCCGGACAACTGGAACACTGAAGCTTTCTTT; cdr3_aa: CASRPPDNWNTEAFF
cdr3_length: 15; d_call: TRBD1; v_call: TRBV4-1; j_call: TRBJ2-7; clone_size: .; cdr3_nt: TGCGCCAGCAGCCAGACGCCACAGGGGGCTGGAGAGCAGTACTTC; cdr3_aa: CASSQTPQGAGEQYF
cdr3_length: 13; d_call: .; v_call: TRBV19; j_call: TRBJ2-2; clone_size: .; cdr3_nt: TGTGCCAGTAGAACACAGCAAACCGGGGAGCTGTTTTTT; cdr3_aa: CASRTQQTGELFF
cdr3_length: 13; d_call: .; v_call: TRBV4-1; j_call: TRBJ2-1; clone_size: .; cdr3_nt: TGCGCCAGCAGTTCTTACCAGGGGTTTGAGCAGTTCTTC; cdr3_aa: CASSSYQGFEQFF
cdr3_length: 16; d_call: TRBD2; v_call: TRBV5-4; j_call: TRBJ2-3; clone_size: .; cdr3_nt: TGTGCCAGCAGCTTGAGCGGGGGGCTGTTCACAGATACGCAGTATTTT; cdr3_aa: CASSLSGGLFTDTQYF
cdr3_length: 13; d_call: .; v_call: TRBV7-3; j_call: TRBJ2-5; clone_size: .; cdr3_nt: TGTGCCAGCAGCTCCGGGACACAAGAGACCCAGTACTTC; cdr3_aa: CASSSGTQETQYF
cdr3_length: 13; d_call: TRBD1; v_call: TRBV6-5; j_call: TRBJ2-1; clone_size: .; cdr3_nt: TGTGCCAGCAGCTTGGGACAGCGGTCAAAGCAGTTCTTC; cdr3_aa: CASSLGQRSKQFF
cdr3_length: 14; d_call: TRBD1; v_call: TRBV30; j_call: TRBJ1-5; clone_size: .; cdr3_nt: TGTGCCTGGAGCAAGACAGGGCCCAATCAGCCCCAGCATTTT; cdr3_aa: CAWSKTGPNQPQHF
cdr3_length: 15; d_call: TRBD1; v_call: TRBV7-8; j_call: TRBJ2-7; clone_size: .; cdr3_nt: TGTGCCAGCAGCTTAGAGGGACAGGGGTCCTACGAGCAGTACTTC; cdr3_aa: CASSLEGQGSYEQYF
cdr3_length: 18; d_call: TRBD1; v_call: TRBV5-1; j_call: TRBJ2-2; clone_size: .; cdr3_nt: TGCGCCAGCAGCTTCGGGGACAGCACAAACGCGAACACCGGGGAGCTGTTTTTT; cdr3_aa: CASSFGDSTNANTGELFF
cdr3_length: 16; d_call: .; v_call: TRBV7-6; j_call: TRBJ2-1; clone_size: .; cdr3_nt: TGTGCCAGCAGCTTATATCGGGACTCACCTCGGAATGAGCAGTTCTTC; cdr3_aa: CASSLYRDSPRNEQFF
cdr3_length: 12; d_call: .; v_call: TRBV30; j_call: TRBJ2-3; clone_size: .; cdr3_nt: TGTGCCTGGAGTGTAGGAGCGGATACGCAGTATTTT; cdr3_aa: CAWSVGADTQYF
cdr3_length: 15; d_call: .; v_call: TRBV15; j_call: TRBJ2-2; clone_size: .; cdr3_nt: TGTGCCACCAGCAGCGGGGGGCTGGCGGGCGGGGAGCTGTTTTTT; cdr3_aa: CATSSGGLAGGELFF
cdr3_length: 15; d_call: TRBD1; v_call: TRBV18; j_call: TRBJ1-5; clone_size: once; cdr3_nt: TGTGCCAGCTCACCACCGGACAGGGGGCCTCAGCCCCAGCATTTT; cdr3_aa: CASSPPDRGPQPQHF
cdr3_length: 15; d_call: TRBD1; v_call: TRBV6-1; j_call: TRBJ2-1; clone_size: .; cdr3_nt: TGTGCCAGCAGTGAAGAGACAGGGGGCTACAATGAGCAGTTCTTC; cdr3_aa: CASSEETGGYNEQFF
cdr3_length: 15; d_call: TRBD2; v_call: TRBV7-9; j_call: TRBJ2-1; clone_size: .; cdr3_nt: TGTGCCAGCAGCTTCACCGGGACTAGCAGGCCTGAGCAGTTCTTC; cdr3_aa: CASSFTGTSRPEQFF
cdr3_length: 14; d_call: TRBD2; v_call: TRBV6-1; j_call: TRBJ2-1; clone_size: .; cdr3_nt: TGTGCCAGCAGTGTCCCCGGGGGGGGCATTGAGCAGTTCTTC; cdr3_aa: CASSVPGGGIEQFF
cdr3_length: 13; d_call: .; v_call: TRBV6-1; j_call: TRBJ2-2; clone_size: .; cdr3_nt: TGTGCCAGCAGTGAACAGGGAACCGGGGAGCTGTTTTTT; cdr3_aa: CASSEQGTGELFF
cdr3_length: 14; d_call: .; v_call: TRBV15; j_call: TRBJ1-1; clone_size: once; cdr3_nt: TGTGCCACCAGCAGAGACAGGGTGAACACTGAAGCTTTCTTT; cdr3_aa: CATSRDRVNTEAFF
cdr3_length: 13; d_call: .; v_call: TRBV6-5; j_call: TRBJ2-1; clone_size: .; cdr3_nt: TGTGCCAGCAGTTACGCCAGAAACAATGAGCAGTTCTTC; cdr3_aa: CASSYARNNEQFF
cdr3_length: 19; d_call: .; v_call: TRBV12-2; j_call: TRBJ1-2; clone_size: .; cdr3_nt: TGTGCAAGTCGCTTAGTACCAAGGAAGGACGCCTCCCAGGGCTATGGCTACACCTTC; cdr3_aa: CASRLVPRKDASQGYGYTF
cdr3_length: 15; d_call: TRBD1; v_call: TRBV27; j_call: TRBJ1-3; clone_size: .; cdr3_nt: TGTGCCAGCAGTCCGCGACAGGGGGCTAGAAACACCATATATTTT; cdr3_aa: CASSPRQGARNTIYF
cdr3_length: 12; d_call: .; v_call: TRBV7-9; j_call: TRBJ2-1; clone_size: .; cdr3_nt: TGTGCCAGCAGCCCAGGAGGGAATGAGCAGTTCTTC; cdr3_aa: CASSPGGNEQFF
cdr3_length: 14; d_call: .; v_call: TRBV7-9; j_call: TRBJ2-5; clone_size: .; cdr3_nt: TGTGCCAGCAGCTTAGACACAGGCCAAGAGACCCAGTACTTC; cdr3_aa: CASSLDTGQETQYF
cdr3_length: 13; d_call: .; v_call: TRBV10-3; j_call: TRBJ1-5; clone_size: .; cdr3_nt: TGTGCCATCAGTTGGCAGGGAAATCAGCCCCAGCATTTT; cdr3_aa: CAISWQGNQPQHF